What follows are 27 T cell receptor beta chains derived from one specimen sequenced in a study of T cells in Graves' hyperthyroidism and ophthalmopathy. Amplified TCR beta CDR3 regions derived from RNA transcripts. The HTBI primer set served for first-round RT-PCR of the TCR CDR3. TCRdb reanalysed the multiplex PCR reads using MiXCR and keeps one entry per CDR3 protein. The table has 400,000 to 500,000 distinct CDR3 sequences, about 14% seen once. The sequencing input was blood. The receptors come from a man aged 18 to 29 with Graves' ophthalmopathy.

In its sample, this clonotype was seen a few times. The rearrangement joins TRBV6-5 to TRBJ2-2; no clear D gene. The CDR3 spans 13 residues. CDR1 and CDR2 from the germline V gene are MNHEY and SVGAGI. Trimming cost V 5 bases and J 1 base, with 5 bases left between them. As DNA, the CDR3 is TGTGCCAGCAGTACTGGGAACACCGGGGAGCTGTTTTTT. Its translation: CASSTGNTGELFF.

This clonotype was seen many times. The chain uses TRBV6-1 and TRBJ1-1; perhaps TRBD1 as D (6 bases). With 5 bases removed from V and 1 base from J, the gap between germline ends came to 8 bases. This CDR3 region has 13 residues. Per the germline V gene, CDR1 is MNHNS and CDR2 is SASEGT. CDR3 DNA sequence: TGTGCCAGCAGTATGACAGGGAACACTGAAGCTTTCTTT. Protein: CASSMTGNTEAFF.

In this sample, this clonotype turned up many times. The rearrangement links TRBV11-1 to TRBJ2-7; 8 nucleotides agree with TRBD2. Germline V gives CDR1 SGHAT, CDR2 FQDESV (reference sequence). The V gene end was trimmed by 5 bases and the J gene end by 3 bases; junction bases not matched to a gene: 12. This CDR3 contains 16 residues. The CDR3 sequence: CASSPGRGTGSYEQYF. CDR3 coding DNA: TGTGCCAGCAGCCCCGGGAGGGGAACAGGGAGCTACGAGCAGTACTTC.

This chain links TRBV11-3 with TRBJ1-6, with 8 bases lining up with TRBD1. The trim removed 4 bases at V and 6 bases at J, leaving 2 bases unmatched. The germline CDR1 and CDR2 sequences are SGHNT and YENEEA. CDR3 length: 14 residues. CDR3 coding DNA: TGTGCCAGCAGCTCTCAGGGGGCTAATTCACCCCTCCACTTT. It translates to CASSSQGANSPLHF.

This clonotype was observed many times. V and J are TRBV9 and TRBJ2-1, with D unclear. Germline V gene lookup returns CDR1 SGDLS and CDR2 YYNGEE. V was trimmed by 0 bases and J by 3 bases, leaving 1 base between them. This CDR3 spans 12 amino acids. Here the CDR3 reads CASSVDYNEQFF. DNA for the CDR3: TGTGCCAGCAGCGTAGACTACAATGAGCAGTTCTTC.

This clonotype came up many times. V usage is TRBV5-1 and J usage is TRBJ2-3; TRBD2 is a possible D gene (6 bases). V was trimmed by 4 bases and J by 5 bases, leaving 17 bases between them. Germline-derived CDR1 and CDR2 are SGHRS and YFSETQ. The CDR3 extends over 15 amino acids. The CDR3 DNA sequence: TGCGCCAGCAGCCTCGGAGGGCAGGGAATAGATACGCAGTATTTT. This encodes CASSLGGQGIDTQYF.

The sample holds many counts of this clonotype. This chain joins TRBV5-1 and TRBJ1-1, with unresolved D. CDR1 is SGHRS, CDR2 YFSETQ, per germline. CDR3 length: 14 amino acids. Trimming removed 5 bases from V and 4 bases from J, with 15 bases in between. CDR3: CASSFTILSTEAFF. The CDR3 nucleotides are TGCGCCAGCAGTTTCACAATCTTAAGCACTGAAGCTTTCTTT.

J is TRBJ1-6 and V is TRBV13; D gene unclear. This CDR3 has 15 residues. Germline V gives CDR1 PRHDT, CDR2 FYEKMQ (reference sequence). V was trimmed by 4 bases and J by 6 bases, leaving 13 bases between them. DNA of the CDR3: TGTGCCAGCAGCTCCGGAGTTCCCGCTAATTCACCCCTCCACTTT. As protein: CASSSGVPANSPLHF.

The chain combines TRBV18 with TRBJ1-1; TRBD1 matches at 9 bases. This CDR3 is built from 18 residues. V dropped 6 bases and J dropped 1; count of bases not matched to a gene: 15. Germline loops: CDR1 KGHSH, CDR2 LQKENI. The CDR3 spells CASSREGGQGRANTEAFF. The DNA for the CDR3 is TGTGCCAGCTCCCGAGAGGGGGGACAGGGAAGGGCGAACACTGAAGCTTTCTTT. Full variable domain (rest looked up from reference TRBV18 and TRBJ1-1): NAGVMQNPRHLVRRRGQEARLRCSPMKGHSHVYWYRQLPEEGLKFMVYLQKENIIDESGMPKERFSAEFPKEGPSILRIQQVVRGDSAAYFCASSREGGQGRANTEAFFGQGTRLTVV.

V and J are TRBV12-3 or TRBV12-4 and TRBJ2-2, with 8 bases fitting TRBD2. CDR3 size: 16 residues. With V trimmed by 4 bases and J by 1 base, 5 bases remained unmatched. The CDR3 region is CASSSPGLGNTGELFF. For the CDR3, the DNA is TGTGCCAGCAGTTCCCCGGGACTAGGGAACACCGGGGAGCTGTTTTTT.

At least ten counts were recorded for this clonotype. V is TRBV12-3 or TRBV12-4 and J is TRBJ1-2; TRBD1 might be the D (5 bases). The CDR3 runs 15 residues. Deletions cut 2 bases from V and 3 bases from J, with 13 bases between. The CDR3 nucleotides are TGTGCCAGCAGTTTATGGGGACCTGGGGACTATGGCTACACCTTC. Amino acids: CASSLWGPGDYGYTF.

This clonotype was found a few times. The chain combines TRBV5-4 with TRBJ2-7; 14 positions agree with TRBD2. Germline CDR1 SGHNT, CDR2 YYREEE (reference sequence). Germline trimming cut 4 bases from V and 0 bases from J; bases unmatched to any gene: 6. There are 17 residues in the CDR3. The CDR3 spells CASSGTSGGAVSYEQYF. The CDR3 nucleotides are TGTGCCAGCAGCGGGACTAGCGGGGGCGCCGTCTCCTACGAGCAGTACTTC.

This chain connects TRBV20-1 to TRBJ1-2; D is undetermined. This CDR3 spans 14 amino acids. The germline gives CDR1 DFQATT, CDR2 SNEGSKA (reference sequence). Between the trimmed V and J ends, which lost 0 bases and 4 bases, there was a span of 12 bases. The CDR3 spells CSARDHHRPYGYTF. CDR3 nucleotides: TGCAGTGCTAGAGATCACCACAGACCCTATGGCTACACCTTC.

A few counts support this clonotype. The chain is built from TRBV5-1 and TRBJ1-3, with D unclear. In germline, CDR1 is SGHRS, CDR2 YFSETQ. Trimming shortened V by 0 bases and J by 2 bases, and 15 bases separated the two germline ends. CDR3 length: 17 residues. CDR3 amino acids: CASSLAPLGSPGNTIYF. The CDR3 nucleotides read TGCGCCAGCAGCTTGGCCCCCTTGGGCAGTCCTGGAAACACCATATATTTT.

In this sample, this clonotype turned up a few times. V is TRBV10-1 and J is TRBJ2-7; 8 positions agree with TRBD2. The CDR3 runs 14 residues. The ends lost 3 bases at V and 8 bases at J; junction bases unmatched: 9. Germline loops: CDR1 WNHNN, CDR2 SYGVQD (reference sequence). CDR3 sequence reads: CASSESQTSGKQYF. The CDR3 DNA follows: TGCGCCAGCAGTGAATCACAAACTAGCGGCAAGCAGTACTTC.

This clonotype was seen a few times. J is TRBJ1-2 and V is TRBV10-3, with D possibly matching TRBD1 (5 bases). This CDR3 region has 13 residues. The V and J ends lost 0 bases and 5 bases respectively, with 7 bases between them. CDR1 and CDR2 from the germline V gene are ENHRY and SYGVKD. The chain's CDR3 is CAISESGDYGYTF. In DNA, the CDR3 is TGTGCCATCAGTGAGTCAGGGGATTATGGCTACACCTTC.

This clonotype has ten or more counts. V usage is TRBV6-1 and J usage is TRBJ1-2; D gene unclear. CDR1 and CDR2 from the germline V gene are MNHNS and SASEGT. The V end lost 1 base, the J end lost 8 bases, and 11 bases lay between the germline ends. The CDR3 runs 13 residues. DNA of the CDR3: TGTGCCAGCAGTGAAGTGGAAGTCCAAGGCTACACCTTC. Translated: CASSEVEVQGYTF.

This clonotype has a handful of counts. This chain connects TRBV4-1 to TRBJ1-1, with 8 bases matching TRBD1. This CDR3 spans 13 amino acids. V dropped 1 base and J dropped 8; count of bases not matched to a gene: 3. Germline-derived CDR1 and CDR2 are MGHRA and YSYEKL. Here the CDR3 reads CASSQGTGREAFF. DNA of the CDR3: TGCGCCAGCAGCCAAGGGACAGGGAGGGAAGCTTTCTTT.

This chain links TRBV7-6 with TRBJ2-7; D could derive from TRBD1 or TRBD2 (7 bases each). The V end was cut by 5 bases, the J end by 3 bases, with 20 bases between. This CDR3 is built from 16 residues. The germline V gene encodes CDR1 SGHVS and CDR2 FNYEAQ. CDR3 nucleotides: TGTGCCAGCAGCCCCAGGGGGGGATCCGACTACTACGAGCAGTACTTC. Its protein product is CASSPRGGSDYYEQYF.

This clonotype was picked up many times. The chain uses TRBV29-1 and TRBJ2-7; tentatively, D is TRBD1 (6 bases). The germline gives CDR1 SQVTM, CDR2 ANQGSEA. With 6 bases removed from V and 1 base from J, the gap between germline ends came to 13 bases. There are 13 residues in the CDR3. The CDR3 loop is CSVADRISYEQYF. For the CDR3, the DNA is TGCAGCGTAGCCGACAGGATTTCCTACGAGCAGTACTTC.

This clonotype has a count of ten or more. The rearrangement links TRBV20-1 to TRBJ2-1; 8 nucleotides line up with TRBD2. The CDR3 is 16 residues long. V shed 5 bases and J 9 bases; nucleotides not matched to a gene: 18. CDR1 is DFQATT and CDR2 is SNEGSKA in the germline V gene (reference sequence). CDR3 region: CSARSPGRAIHGEQFF. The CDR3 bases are TGCAGTGCTCGCTCCCCCGGGAGGGCCATACACGGTGAGCAGTTCTTC.

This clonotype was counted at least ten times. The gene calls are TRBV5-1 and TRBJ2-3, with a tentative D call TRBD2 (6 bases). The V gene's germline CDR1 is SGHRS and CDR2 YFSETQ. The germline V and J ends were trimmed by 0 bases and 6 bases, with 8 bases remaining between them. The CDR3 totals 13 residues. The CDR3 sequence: CASSLGLVDTQYF. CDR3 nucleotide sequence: TGCGCCAGCAGCTTGGGACTAGTGGATACGCAGTATTTT.

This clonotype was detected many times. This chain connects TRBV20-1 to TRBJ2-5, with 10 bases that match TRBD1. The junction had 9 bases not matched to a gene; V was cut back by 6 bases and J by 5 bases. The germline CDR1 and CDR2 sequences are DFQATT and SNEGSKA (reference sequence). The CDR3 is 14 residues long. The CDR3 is CSATGTGDLETQYF. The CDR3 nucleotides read TGCAGTGCGACCGGGACAGGGGATTTGGAGACCCAGTACTTC.

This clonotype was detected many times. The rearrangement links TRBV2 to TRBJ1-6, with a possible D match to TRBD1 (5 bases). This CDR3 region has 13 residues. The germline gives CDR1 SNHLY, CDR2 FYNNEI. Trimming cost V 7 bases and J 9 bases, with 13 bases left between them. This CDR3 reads CASKRGFSSPLHF. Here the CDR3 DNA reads TGTGCCAGCAAGAGGGGCTTCAGTTCACCCCTCCACTTT.

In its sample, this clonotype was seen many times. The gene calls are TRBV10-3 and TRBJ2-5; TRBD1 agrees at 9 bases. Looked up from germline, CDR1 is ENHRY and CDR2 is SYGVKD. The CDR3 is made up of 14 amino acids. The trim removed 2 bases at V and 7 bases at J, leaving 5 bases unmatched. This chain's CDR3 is CAISEGQGKGTQYF. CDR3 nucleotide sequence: TGTGCCATCAGTGAGGGACAGGGGAAAGGGACCCAGTACTTC.

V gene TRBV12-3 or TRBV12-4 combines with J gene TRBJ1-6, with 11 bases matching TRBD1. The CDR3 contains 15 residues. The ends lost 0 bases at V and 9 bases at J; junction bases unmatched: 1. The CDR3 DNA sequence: TGTGCCAGCAGTTTAGCGGACAGGGGGCTTTCACCCCTCCACTTT. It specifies CASSLADRGLSPLHF.

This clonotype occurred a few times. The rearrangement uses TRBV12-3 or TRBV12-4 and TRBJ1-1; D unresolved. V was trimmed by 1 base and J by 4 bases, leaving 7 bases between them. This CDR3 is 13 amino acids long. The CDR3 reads CASSLGRSTEAFF. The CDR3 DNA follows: TGTGCCAGCAGTTTAGGACGGAGCACTGAAGCTTTCTTT.